This TCR beta chain was documented in a study of T-cell memory formation after mild COVID-19. This clonotype was seen a few times. TCRdb ran MiXCR on the 5' RACE reads and lists one entry per CDR3 protein. The table includes more than 400,000 distinct CDR3 sequences, 18% detected once. The CDR3 runs 15 residues. In germline, CDR1 is LGHNT, CDR2 FRNRAP. With 1 base removed from V and 1 base from J, the gap between germline ends came to 8 bases. This TCR came from an adult woman who had mild COVID-19 (a few samples of this study predate the infection). Cell type and time point are not known. The specimen was PBMCs or a T cell subset sorted from them (not recorded which). This chain connects TRBV12-5 to TRBJ1-5, with D possibly matching TRBD1 (6 bases). The CDR3 DNA reads TGTGCTAGTGGTTTGGAACAGGGAAGCAATCAGCCCCAGCATTTT. Residues: CASGLEQGSNQPQHF.